The rows below give T cell receptor beta chains drawn from one sample of a study of T cell changes during pregnancy in multiple sclerosis. Data came from immunoSEQ multiplex PCR; TCRdb stores just in-frame clones and leaves some out. Among some 38,000 clones listed, about nine tenths were seen once. This sample comprised CD4+ T cells from peripheral blood mononuclear cells, obtained after pregnancy. The receptors shown here come from a female donor in good health, enrolled as a control in a pregnancy study. Both conserved end residues are part of each CDR3. The order of the fields is J gene, D gene, V gene, clone size, CDR3 DNA, CDR3 protein. D genes are given only for firm matches. The size field is filled for only some rows; it gives once, few, many or a size class.

>TRBJ2-1|NA|TRBV6-5|NA
TGTGCCAGCAGTTACCCCATCCCCAGGGACAATGAGCAGTTCTTC
CASSYPIPRDNEQFF
>TRBJ2-3|TRBD2|TRBV7-2|NA
TGTGCCAGCAGCTCTACGGGACTAGCGGGGGTAACAGATACGCAGTATTTT
CASSSTGLAGVTDTQYF
>TRBJ1-1|NA|TRBV10-2|NA
TGCGCCAGCACTTACGAATGGGGCAACACTGAAGCTTTCTTT
CASTYEWGNTEAFF
>TRBJ1-1|NA|TRBV6-5|NA
TGTGCCAGCAGAGGAGCTAACACTGAAGCTTTCTTT
CASRGANTEAFF
>TRBJ2-1|TRBD2|TRBV7-2|once
TGTGCCAGCAGCTTAGCGGAAGCGGGAGGGGCCTACAATGAGCAGTTCTTC
CASSLAEAGGAYNEQFF
>TRBJ1-5|NA|TRBV6-5|few
TGTGCCAGCAGAGGAGGGGGGGCGAATCAGCCCCAGCATTTT
CASRGGGANQPQHF
>TRBJ2-3|TRBD2|TRBV11-2|once
TGTGCCAGCAGCTCAGGACTAGCGGGGGGGGTCACAGATACGCAGTATTTT
CASSSGLAGGVTDTQYF
>TRBJ2-7|NA|TRBV7-2|NA
TGTGCCAGCAGCCGGGACAATTTCTACGAGCAGTACTTC
CASSRDNFYEQYF
>TRBJ2-7|NA|TRBV6-1|once
TGTGCCAGCAGGTTCACCGAGTACGAGCAGTACTTC
CASRFTEYEQYF
>TRBJ2-1|TRBD2|TRBV19|NA
TGTGCCAGTAGTATATTAGCTAGCGGGAGAGTTTACAATGAGCAGTTCTTC
CASSILASGRVYNEQFF
>TRBJ1-2|NA|TRBV29-1|NA
TGCAGCGTTGAAGATCCGAGGGCTAGGGATGGCTACACCTTC
CSVEDPRARDGYTF
>TRBJ2-1|NA|TRBV7-6|NA
TGTGCCAGCAGCCCGTGGGCAGCAGGGCCCTACAATGAGCAGTTCTTC
CASSPWAAGPYNEQFF
>TRBJ2-5|NA|TRBV9|NA
TGTGCCAGCAGCGTAGACGGACAACCTAGGGAAGAGACCCAGTACTTC
CASSVDGQPREETQYF
>TRBJ2-1|TRBD2|TRBV15|few
TGTGCCACCAGCTCCTCGGGACTAGCGGGAGTTATGGGGCAGTTCTTC
CATSSSGLAGVMGQFF
>TRBJ2-1|NA|TRBV27|NA
TGTGCCAGCAGTTTGACAGGAGGACCCAATGAGCAGTTCTTC
CASSLTGGPNEQFF
>TRBJ1-5|NA|TRBV15|NA
TGTGCCACCAGCAGAGATAGGGGCCATAATCAGCCCCAGCATTTT
CATSRDRGHNQPQHF
>TRBJ2-7|NA|TRBV11-2|NA
TGTGCCAGCACCCTCGTCGCCCGTAAGAGCTACGAGCAGTACTTC
CASTLVARKSYEQYF
>TRBJ1-1|NA|TRBV30|few
TGTGCCTGGACCCTTAACATGAACACTGAAGCTTTCTTT
CAWTLNMNTEAFF
>TRBJ1-2|NA|TRBV7-8|NA
TGTGCCAGCAGCTTAGCGGGCAACTATGGCTACACCTTC
CASSLAGNYGYTF
>TRBJ1-5|NA|TRBV7-2|NA
TGTGCCAGCAGCTTAGGGGGGGTGGGCAATCAGCCCCAGCATTTT
CASSLGGVGNQPQHF
>TRBJ1-1|NA|TRBV6-5|NA
TGTGCCAGCAGTTACTGGGGGGAGGGGAACACTGAAGCTTTCTTT
CASSYWGEGNTEAFF
>TRBJ1-1|TRBD1|TRBV29-1|few
TGCAGCGTTGAAGAAGGAGGACAGGGGGCTTTCTTT
CSVEEGGQGAFF
>TRBJ1-2|TRBD1|TRBV6-5|NA
TGTGCCAGCAGTTACCGACAGGGGATCGGAGGCTACACCTTC
CASSYRQGIGGYTF
>TRBJ1-2|TRBD1|TRBV6-5|NA
TGCGCCAGCACCCCAGCGTCGAGGGGGCAAGGCTACACCTTC
CASTPASRGQGYTF
>TRBJ2-5|TRBD1|TRBV19|NA
TGTGCCAGTAGTGTCGACAGGGTTGAGACCCAGTACTTC
CASSVDRVETQYF
>TRBJ2-3|TRBD2|TRBV18|NA
TGTGCCAGCTCCCCGGGGACTAGCCCAACAGATACGCAGTATTTT
CASSPGTSPTDTQYF
>TRBJ2-1|NA|TRBV6-6|NA
TGTGCCAGCGGCCCCCCGCAGTTCTTC
CASGPPQFF
>TRBJ2-7|TRBD2|TRBV29-1|NA
TGCAGCGGCGGGGGGGCCGATTTCGGCGAGCAGTACTTC
CSGGGADFGEQYF
>TRBJ1-4|TRBD1|TRBV7-6|NA
TGTGCCAGCAGCTTAGCCCGACCCGGGACAGGGTTTCGGGAAGAAAAACTGTTTTTT
CASSLARPGTGFREEKLFF
>TRBJ2-1|TRBD2|TRBV18|NA
TGTGCCAGCTCCTTACGGGGGGGCCCCGATGAGCAGTTCTTC
CASSLRGGPDEQFF
>TRBJ2-5|TRBD2|TRBV19|NA
TGTGCCAGTACCACAACGGGGGGGACGGGAAGCAAAGAGACCCAGTACTTC
CASTTTGGTGSKETQYF
>TRBJ1-3|NA|TRBV9|NA
TGTGCCAGCAGCGTCGGCGGGGGGACTGGAAACACCATATATTTT
CASSVGGGTGNTIYF
>TRBJ2-3|TRBD2|TRBV11-3|NA
TGTGCCAGCAGCGTTAGCGGGGGAGTCACAGATACGCAGTATTTT
CASSVSGGVTDTQYF
>TRBJ1-5|NA|TRBV7-2|NA
TGTGCCAGCAGCTTACTTCGGAGCAATCAGCCCCAGCATTTT
CASSLLRSNQPQHF
>TRBJ2-1|TRBD2|TRBV7-9|NA
TGTGCCAGCAGCTTAGATCCTAGCGGGAGGCGCAATGAGCAGTTCTTC
CASSLDPSGRRNEQFF
>TRBJ1-4|TRBD1|TRBV10-1|NA
TGCGCCAGCAGTAGGGGGACAGGGGGCAAGCGTGAAAAACTGTTTTTT
CASSRGTGGKREKLFF
>TRBJ2-7|NA|TRBV9|NA
TGTGCCAGCAGCGCTACAGGGATTTCCTACGAGCAGTACTTC
CASSATGISYEQYF
>TRBJ2-3|TRBD2|TRBV2|NA
TGCGCCGAGCGGGGGGTCTCGGGTACGCAGTATTTT
CAERGVSGTQYF
>TRBJ2-3|NA|TRBV9|NA
TGTGCCAGCAGCGGAGCGCAGGGGGATACGCAGTATTTT
CASSGAQGDTQYF
>TRBJ2-2|TRBD2|TRBV6-6|NA
TGTGCCAGCACCACTAGCGCAGGCCCCGGGGAGCTGTTTTTT
CASTTSAGPGELFF
>TRBJ2-1|NA|TRBV23-1|NA
TGCGCCAGCAGTCAATCGACAGGACCCTACTACAATGAGCAGTTCTTC
CASSQSTGPYYNEQFF
>TRBJ2-7|TRBD2|TRBV7-2|NA
TGTGCCAGCAGCCCGGCGGGTAGCGGGATGGGCTACGAGCAGTACTTC
CASSPAGSGMGYEQYF
>TRBJ1-2|NA|TRBV7-2|NA
TGTGCCAGCAGGCTCCCTGGGCCCTATGGCTACACCTTC
CASRLPGPYGYTF
>TRBJ2-1|NA|TRBV4-3|NA
TGCGCCAGCAGCCCGGCCCGGGACTTTACCTACAATGAGCAGTTCTTC
CASSPARDFTYNEQFF
>TRBJ2-7|NA|TRBV7-9|NA
TGTGCCAGCAGCTTAGCGGGGAGGAAGGAGCAGTACTTC
CASSLAGRKEQYF
>TRBJ2-7|TRBD2|TRBV28|once
TGTGCCGTCAGAGCGGGAGGGCCAAGGGAGCAGTACTTC
CAVRAGGPREQYF
>TRBJ1-2|NA|TRBV7-9|NA
TGTGCCAGCAGCTTATGGGAGGCGTCGGTCTATGGCTACACCTTC
CASSLWEASVYGYTF
>TRBJ2-1|TRBD2|TRBV5-1|NA
TGCGCCAGCAGGGTAGCGGGGGGCTGGAATGAGCAGTTCTTC
CASRVAGGWNEQFF
>TRBJ2-3|NA|TRBV9|NA
TGTGCCAGCAGCGTAAAAAGCGGGCCCGGGGATACGCAGTATTTT
CASSVKSGPGDTQYF
>TRBJ1-2|TRBD1|TRBV28|NA
TGTGCCACCAAGCTTAGGGGACAGATCTATGGCTACACCTTC
CATKLRGQIYGYTF
>TRBJ2-1|NA|TRBV10-3|NA
TGTGCCATCAGTGAGTCGGGGGGGCCCACGGGGAATGAGCAGTTCTTC
CAISESGGPTGNEQFF